This TCR beta chain was retrieved from a study of cytomegalovirus exposure and HLA in healthy donors. The wider study: Among about 190 million T cells, an earlier analysis found 90 million to 130 million unique TCR beta sequences. Findings and caveats of the study: The sole available immune exposure information was CMV serostatus.

Primers included in the PCR were 60 Vbeta and 13 Jbeta primers. Generated by immunoSEQ multiplex PCR, the TCRdb table keeps only in-frame clones and is missing some. In the table there are approximately 140,000 clones, around 82% of which are singletons. On this clone itself: Its antigen is unknown.

Per germline, CDR1 SGHDT and CDR2 YYEEEE. The CDR3 is 15 amino acids. J lost 8 bases, V lost 0 bases, and 8 bases had no gene match. This chain joins TRBV5-6 and TRBJ2-4; the match to TRBD1 covers 7 bases. This sequence originates from a man between 18 and 35 years old in good health and CMV-seropositive. Sequenced sample: PBMCs. CDR3 sequence reads: CASSLGQGVVYIQYF. CDR3 sequence (DNA): TGTGCCAGCAGCTTGGGACAGGGTGTAGTTTACATTCAGTACTTC.